Below are 24 T cell receptor beta chains sequenced from a single sample in a study of cytomegalovirus exposure and HLA in healthy donors. Use of 60 Vbeta and 13 Jbeta primers characterized the PCR. Measured with immunoSEQ multiplex PCR; TCRdb has only the in-frame clones, and not every one. The profile shows fewer than 100,000 clones, less than 80% of them singletons. Sequences were obtained from PBMCs. Every receptor here comes from a man between 35 and 55 years old in good health and CMV-seronegative.

The V call is TRBV19, the J call TRBJ2-7, with TRBD1 matching 11 bases. The germline CDR1 and CDR2 sequences are LNHDA and SQIVND (reference sequence). The CDR3 spans 15 residues. The V gene end was trimmed by 6 bases and the J gene end by 2 bases; junction bases not matched to a gene: 6. The CDR3 loop reads CASSFPGQGAYEQYF. The CDR3 DNA sequence: TGTGCCAGTAGCTTTCCGGGACAGGGGGCCTACGAGCAGTACTTC.

The chain recombines TRBV2 with TRBJ1-1, with D possibly TRBD1 on 5 matching bases. CDR1 and CDR2 from the germline V gene are SNHLY and FYNNEI. V lost 10 bases and J 2 bases, leaving 11 bases between the germline ends. The CDR3 extends over 12 amino acids. The CDR3 DNA sequence: TGTGCCACCCGCAGGGTTAACACTGAAGCTTTCTTT. It yields the protein CATRRVNTEAFF. The full variable domain, rest sourced from reference TRBV2 and TRBJ1-1, is EPEVTQTPSHQVTQMGQEVILRCVPISNHLYFYWYRQILGQKVEFLVSFYNNEISEKSEIFDDQFSVERPDGSNFTLKIRSTKLEDSAMYFCATRRVNTEAFFGQGTRLTVV.

In its sample, this clone was seen once. The V and J genes are TRBV5-5 and TRBJ2-7; TRBD1 aligns across 7 bases. The germline CDR1 and CDR2 sequences are SGHKS and YYEKEE (reference sequence). The CDR3 loop spans 13 amino acids. V lost 2 bases to trimming and J lost 4 bases; unmatched junction nucleotides: 3. CDR3 protein: CASSFSQGYEQYF. Here the CDR3 DNA reads TGTGCCAGCAGCTTCTCACAGGGGTACGAGCAGTACTTC.

The chain employs TRBV2 and TRBJ2-6, with D maybe TRBD1 (5 bases). Per the germline V gene, CDR1 is SNHLY and CDR2 is FYNNEI. V dropped 3 bases and J dropped 1 base, with 7 bases sitting between them. The CDR3 has 15 amino acids. The CDR3 loop is CASSEQGSGANVLTF. In DNA form, the CDR3 reads TGTGCCAGCAGTGAGCAGGGTTCTGGGGCCAACGTCCTGACTTTC.

The chain is built from TRBV30 and TRBJ1-4; 7 nucleotides agree with TRBD1. With V trimmed by 0 bases and J by 3 bases, 4 bases remained unmatched. The CDR3 has 15 residues. Germline V gene sequence: CDR1 GTSNPN, CDR2 SVGIG (reference sequence). The DNA for the CDR3 is TGTGCCTGGAGTGTACGGGGGACAGCTAATGAAAAACTGTTTTTT. Its translation is CAWSVRGTANEKLFF.

The J gene is TRBJ2-7, the V gene TRBV19, with D tentatively TRBD2 (6 bases). Trimming removed 8 bases from V and 1 base from J, with 15 bases in between. CDR3 length: 14 amino acids. Germline assignment: CDR1 LNHDA and CDR2 SQIVND (reference sequence). CDR3: CASQEGLGSYEQYF. CDR3 bases: TGTGCCAGTCAGGAGGGCCTGGGATCCTACGAGCAGTACTTC.

V is TRBV28 and J is TRBJ2-1; 7 bases map to TRBD2. The germline CDR1 and CDR2 sequences are MDHEN and SYDVKM. The CDR3 has 14 amino acids. Trimming at V came to 5 bases and at J to 15 bases, leaving 16 bases not matched to a gene. DNA for the CDR3: TGTGCCAGCAGTAGCCCAGGGCGGGAGATTGTGTGGTTCTTC. Translation gives CASSSPGREIVWFF.

The chain joins TRBV5-8 to TRBJ2-1; D is unclear. This CDR3 is 15 amino acids long. Between the trimmed V and J ends, which lost 1 base and 4 bases, there was a span of 12 bases. Germline-derived CDR1 and CDR2 are SGHTS and YDEGEE. DNA for the CDR3: TGTGCCAGCAGCTTGCGTCCCACAGCTTACAATGAGCAGTTCTTC. This codes for CASSLRPTAYNEQFF.

V usage is TRBV27 and J usage is TRBJ2-7, with 12 bases identical to TRBD2. The CDR3 loop spans 14 amino acids. J was trimmed by 3 bases and V by 4 bases; bases with no gene match: 1. Germline lookup yields CDR1 MNHEY and CDR2 SMNVEV (reference sequence). The chain's CDR3 is CASSWTSGDYEQYF. CDR3 DNA sequence: TGTGCCAGCAGTTGGACTAGCGGGGACTACGAGCAGTACTTC.

The chain is built from TRBV6-1 and TRBJ2-7; 7 bases align to TRBD1. V shed 4 bases, J shed 2 bases, and the junction held 5 bases outside the gene matches. The CDR3 runs to 14 residues. In germline, CDR1 is MNHNS, CDR2 SASEGT. The CDR3 region is CASSVRGPTYEQYF. The CDR3 DNA follows: TGTGCCAGCAGTGTAAGGGGGCCGACCTACGAGCAGTACTTC.

The chain combines TRBV7-2 with TRBJ2-7, with a tentative D call TRBD1 (6 bases). Trimming left V 3 bases short and J 6 bases short, with 9 bases between. The CDR3 runs to 12 residues. Germline V gives CDR1 SGHTA, CDR2 FQGNSA. CDR3 DNA: TGTGCCAGCAGCTTCACAGGGTCCGAGCAGTACTTC. Encoded protein: CASSFTGSEQYF. The entire variable domain, with the rest obtained from reference TRBV7-2 and TRBJ2-7, is as follows: GAGVSQSPSNKVTEKGKDVELRCDPISGHTALYWYRQSLGQGLEFLIYFQGNSAPDKSGLPSDRFSAERTGGSVSTLTIQRTQQEDSAVYLCASSFTGSEQYFGPGTRLTVT.

The chain uses TRBV2 and TRBJ2-6; a weak D match, TRBD1 (5 bases). The length of the CDR3 is 16 residues. Deletions cut 5 bases from V and 0 bases from J, with 11 bases between. From germline, CDR1 is SNHLY and CDR2 FYNNEI. The chain's CDR3 is CASSNEQVSGANVLTF. The CDR3 coding sequence is TGTGCCAGCAGTAACGAACAGGTCTCTGGGGCCAACGTCCTGACTTTC.

The chain employs TRBV6-5 and TRBJ2-1, with 9 bases matching TRBD1. CDR3 length: 15 amino acids. Germline V lookup: CDR1 MNHEY, CDR2 SVGAGI. V shed 5 bases, J shed 3 bases, and the junction held 5 bases outside the gene matches. The CDR3 nucleotides are TGTGCCAGCAGTATGGGACAGGGCCTCTACAATGAGCAGTTCTTC. It codes for CASSMGQGLYNEQFF.

CDR3 in DNA: TGTGCCAGCAGCTTAACCCAGGGCGAGTACTATGGCTACACCTTC. This gives the protein CASSLTQGEYYGYTF. The V call is TRBV7-2, the J call TRBJ1-2; weak D call: TRBD1 (5 bases). Germline V gene data show CDR1 as SGHTA and CDR2 as FQGNSA. This CDR3 comprises 15 residues. Trimming left V 2 bases short and J 3 bases short, with 13 bases between.

This rearrangement joins TRBV19 to TRBJ2-3; TRBD1 aligns across 7 bases. Germline lookup yields CDR1 LNHDA and CDR2 SQIVND (reference sequence). The trim removed 5 bases at V and 5 bases at J, leaving 7 bases unmatched. CDR3 size: 14 residues. CDR3 in amino acids: CASSFTGVRDTQYF. The CDR3 coding sequence is TGTGCCAGTAGTTTTACAGGGGTGAGAGATACGCAGTATTTT.

In this sample, this clone turned up once. The rearrangement uses TRBV6-1 and TRBJ1-5, with unresolved D. The CDR3 sequence is 15 residues long. CDR1 and CDR2 from the germline V gene are MNHNS and SASEGT. V was trimmed by 7 bases and J by 0 bases, leaving 13 bases between them. This CDR3 reads CASTKSLGSNQPQHF. Written as DNA, the CDR3 is TGTGCCAGCACAAAGTCCCTCGGTAGCAATCAGCCCCAGCATTTT.

V is TRBV29-1 and J is TRBJ1-1, with 8 positions matching TRBD1. The CDR3 length is 12 residues. The J segment lost 9 bases and the V segment lost 5 bases, leaving 8 bases of the junction unmatched. Germline loops: CDR1 SQVTM, CDR2 ANQGSEA. DNA of the CDR3: TGCAGCGTTCAGGGGGCCCAGAGCCAAGCTTTCTTT. This codes for CSVQGAQSQAFF.

The chain has TRBV10-2 and TRBJ2-3, with a weak D call TRBD2 (5 bases). The V and J ends lost 3 bases and 1 base respectively, with 17 bases between them. CDR3 length: 17 residues. CDR1 and CDR2 from the germline V gene are WSHSY and SAAADI. CDR3 bases: TGCGCCAGCAGTGAAAGTAACGCGGGTCTCGGCACAGATACGCAGTATTTT. Translated: CASSESNAGLGTDTQYF.

The genes are TRBV15 and TRBJ2-5; maybe TRBD2 (5 bases). The CDR3 is made up of 15 amino acids. Germline assignment: CDR1 LNHNV and CDR2 YYDKDF (reference sequence). Trimming took 3 bases from V and 9 from J, leaving 20 bases between them. The CDR3, as DNA: TGTGCCACCAGCAGGAAGGACTCGGGCCGCACGGCCCAGTACTTC. This gives the protein CATSRKDSGRTAQYF.

The chain joins TRBV7-2 to TRBJ1-1, with 7 bases lining up with TRBD1. Germline assignment: CDR1 SGHTA and CDR2 FQGNSA. V was clipped by 1 base and J by 6 bases; unmatched bases: 8. This CDR3 is built from 15 residues. The DNA of the CDR3 is TGTGCCAGCAGCTTAGAGACAGGGATCGACTCTGAAGCTTTCTTT. It yields the protein CASSLETGIDSEAFF.

This sequence joins TRBV6-5 and TRBJ1-2, with a possible D match to TRBD1 (6 bases). Germline values: CDR1 MNHEY, CDR2 SVGAGI. V dropped 4 bases and J dropped 5 bases, with 11 bases sitting between them. The CDR3 covers 13 residues. The CDR3 sequence: CASSFGQQYGYTF. CDR3 sequence (DNA): TGTGCCAGCAGTTTCGGACAGCAATATGGCTACACCTTC.

The chain employs TRBV4-3 and TRBJ2-7; D remains unclear. Trimming took 0 bases from V and 3 from J, leaving 6 bases between them. The CDR3 has 13 amino acids. From germline, CDR1 is LGHNA and CDR2 YSLEER. CDR3 sequence reads: CASSQDGYYEQYF. In nucleotides, the CDR3 is TGCGCCAGCAGCCAAGACGGTTACTACGAGCAGTACTTC.

This clone was detected only once. Relative to the germline gene, one junction end is altered; a read error may explain this. V usage is TRBV7-9 and J usage is TRBJ2-7; TRBD1 aligns across 7 bases. Germline V CDR1 and CDR2: SEHNR, FQNEAQ (reference sequence). This CDR3 contains 14 residues. CDR3 protein: CSSSYDRELYEQYF. The CDR3 DNA is TGTTCCAGCAGCTATGACAGGGAGTTATACGAGCAGTACTTC.

V and J are TRBV4-1 and TRBJ1-5; no reliable D call. The CDR3 sequence is 14 residues long. V was shortened by 4 bases and J by 4 bases, with 11 bases between the two germline ends. The V gene's germline CDR1 is MGHRA and CDR2 YSYEKL. CDR3 sequence reads: CASSLPGGNQPQHF. In nucleotides, the CDR3 is TGCGCCAGCAGCCTTCCGGGAGGTAATCAGCCCCAGCATTTT.